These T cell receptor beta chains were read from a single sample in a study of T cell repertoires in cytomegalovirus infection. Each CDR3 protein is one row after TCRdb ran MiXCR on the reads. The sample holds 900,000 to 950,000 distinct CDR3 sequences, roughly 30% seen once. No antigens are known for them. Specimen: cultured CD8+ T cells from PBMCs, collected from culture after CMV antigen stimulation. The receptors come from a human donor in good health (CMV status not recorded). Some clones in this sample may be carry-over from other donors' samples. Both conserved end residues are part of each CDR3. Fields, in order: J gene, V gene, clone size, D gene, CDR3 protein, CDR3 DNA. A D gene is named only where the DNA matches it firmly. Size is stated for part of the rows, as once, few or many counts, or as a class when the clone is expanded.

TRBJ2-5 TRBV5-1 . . CASSLGQGSEETQYF TGCGCCAGCAGCTTGGGGCAGGGTTCGGAAGAGACCCAGTACTTC
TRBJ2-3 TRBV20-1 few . CSAREASRDTQYF TGCAGTGCTAGAGAGGCTAGCAGAGATACGCAGTATTTT
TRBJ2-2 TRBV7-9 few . CASSRWGDANTGELFF TGTGCCAGCAGCCGTTGGGGGGACGCGAACACCGGGGAGCTGTTTTTT
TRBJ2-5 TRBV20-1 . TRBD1 CSARDRGQETQYF TGCAGTGCTAGGGACAGGGGGCAAGAGACCCAGTACTTC
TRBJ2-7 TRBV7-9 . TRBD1 CASTPQDRVHEQYF TGTGCCAGCACCCCCCAGGACAGGGTACACGAGCAGTACTTC
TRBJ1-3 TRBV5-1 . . CASSTNLELEAIYF TGCGCCAGCAGCACGAACTTGGAGCTAGAGGCCATATATTTT
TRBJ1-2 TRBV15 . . CATSRAIQAGTVKFYGYTF TGTGCCACCAGCAGAGCGATCCAGGCCGGGACGGTGAAATTCTATGGCTACACCTTC
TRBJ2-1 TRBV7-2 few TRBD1 CASSLGWTGTSYNEQFF TGTGCCAGCAGCTTAGGATGGACAGGGACCTCCTACAATGAGCAGTTCTTC
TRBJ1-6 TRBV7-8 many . CASSLDRPSYNSPLHF TGTGCCAGCAGCTTAGACAGGCCTAGCTATAATTCACCCCTCCACTTT
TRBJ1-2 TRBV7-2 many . CASSAFSGPNYGYTF TGTGCCAGCAGCGCCTTTAGCGGGCCCAACTATGGCTACACCTTC
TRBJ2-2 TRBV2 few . CASSGQRQATEGLFF TGTGCCAGCAGTGGACAGAGACAGGCTACAGAGGGGCTGTTTTTT
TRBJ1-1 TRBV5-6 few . CASSSKGGGMNTEAFF TGTGCCAGCAGCTCCAAGGGGGGGGGAATGAACACTGAAGCTTTCTTT
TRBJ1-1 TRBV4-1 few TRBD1 CASSQNVRQGASEAFF TGCGCCAGCAGCCAAAATGTGCGACAGGGGGCTTCTGAAGCTTTCTTT
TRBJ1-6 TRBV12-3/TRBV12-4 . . CVSSAPSDVLYNSPLHF TGTGTCAGCAGTGCCCCATCGGACGTACTCTATAATTCACCCCTCCACTTT
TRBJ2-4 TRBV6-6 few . CASSYSYSAENIQYF TGTGCCAGCAGTTACTCGTATTCGGCAGAGAACATTCAGTACTTC
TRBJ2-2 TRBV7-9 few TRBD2 CASSSTRLAGGTNTGELFF TGTGCCAGCAGCTCTACGCGGCTAGCGGGGGGAACGAACACCGGGGAGCTGTTTTTT
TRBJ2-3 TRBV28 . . CASRTSILNDPDTQYF TGTGCCAGCAGGACCTCGATCCTCAATGACCCAGATACGCAGTATTTT
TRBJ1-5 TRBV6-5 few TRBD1 CASSFWTGGNQPQHF TGTGCCAGCAGTTTTTGGACAGGTGGCAATCAGCCCCAGCATTTT
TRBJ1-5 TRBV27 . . CASSTFSNQPQHF TGTGCCAGCAGCACCTTCTCCAATCAGCCCCAGCATTTT
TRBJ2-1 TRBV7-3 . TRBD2 CASSAGLVGGFSYNEQFF TGTGCCAGCAGCGCGGGACTAGTGGGGGGATTCTCCTACAATGAGCAGTTCTTC
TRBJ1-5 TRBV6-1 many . CASSPGLKNQPQHF TGTGCCAGCAGTCCGGGACTGAAAAATCAGCCCCAGCATTTT
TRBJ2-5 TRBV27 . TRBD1 CASSPRDRVGETQYF TGTGCCAGCAGTCCTCGGGACAGGGTGGGAGAGACCCAGTACTTC
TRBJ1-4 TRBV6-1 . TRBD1 CASGTALNEKLFF TGTGCCAGCGGGACAGCGCTTAATGAAAAACTGTTTTTT
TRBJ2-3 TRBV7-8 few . CAVSRGSTDTQYF TGTGCCGTGAGCAGGGGTAGCACAGATACGCAGTATTTT
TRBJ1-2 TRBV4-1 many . CASSQGGGMDGYTF TGCGCCAGCAGCCAAGGGGGAGGGATGGATGGCTACACCTTC
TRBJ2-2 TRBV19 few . CASSITGLDTGELFF TGTGCCAGTAGTATTACAGGGTTGGACACCGGGGAGCTGTTTTTT
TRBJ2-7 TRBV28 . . CASSLFPDERYF TGTGCCAGCAGTTTATTCCCGGACGAGCGGTACTTC
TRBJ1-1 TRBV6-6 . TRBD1 CASSYRATGDTEAFF TGTGCCAGCAGTTACAGAGCTACAGGGGACACTGAAGCTTTCTTT
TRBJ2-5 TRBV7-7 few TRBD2 CASSPQTSGGVQETQYF TGTGCTAGCAGCCCACAAACTAGCGGGGGGGTCCAAGAGACCCAGTACTTC
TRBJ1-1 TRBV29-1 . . CSVPFPYGTEAFF TGCAGCGTCCCATTCCCATACGGGACTGAAGCTTTCTTT
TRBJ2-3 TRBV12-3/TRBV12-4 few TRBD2 CASRFPGGAGGPPSTDTQYF TGTGCCAGCAGATTTCCTGGTGGAGCGGGGGGGCCGCCGAGCACAGATACGCAGTATTTT